This section outlines one T cell receptor (beta chain) sequence together with its context. As originally analysed: Reference gene primer amplification in the assay estimated nucleated cell counts. Sequencing was performed with immunoSEQ multiplex PCR; in TCRdb, only in-frame clones are kept and a portion is missing. V, J and clone size derive from that table, while D and trimming were established from the DNA sequence. The sample records hundreds of thousands of clones, about 86% being singletons. The data stem from a study of blood T cell repertoires in COVID-19. Study in general: Both acute and convalescent COVID-19 samples were obtained from the United States, Italy and Spain.

All enrollees were about 18 to 89 years old and from roughly 22 US areas. Participant reports of clinical history set cohort assignment. Germline V lookup: CDR1 MNHEY, CDR2 SMNVEV (reference sequence). V lost 4 bases and J lost 2; bases outside the gene matches: 1. This CDR3 region has 13 residues. The specimen sequenced was PBMCs or T cells enriched from blood (not recorded which). The J gene is TRBJ1-2, the V gene TRBV27, with 7 nucleotides matching TRBD1. The TCR sequence derives from a woman between 50 and 59 years old with acute COVID-19. CDR3 nucleotides: TGTGCCAGCAGTTGGACAGGAAACTATGGCTACACCTTC. Encoded protein: CASSWTGNYGYTF.